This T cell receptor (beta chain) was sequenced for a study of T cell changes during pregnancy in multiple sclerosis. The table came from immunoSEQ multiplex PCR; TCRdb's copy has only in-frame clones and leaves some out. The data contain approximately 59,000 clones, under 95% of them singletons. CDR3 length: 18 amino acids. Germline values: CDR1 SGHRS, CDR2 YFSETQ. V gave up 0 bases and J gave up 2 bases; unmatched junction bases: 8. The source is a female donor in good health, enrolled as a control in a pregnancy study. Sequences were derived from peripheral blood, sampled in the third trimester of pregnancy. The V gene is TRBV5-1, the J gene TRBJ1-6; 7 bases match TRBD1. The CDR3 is CASSLADRAAAYNSPLHF. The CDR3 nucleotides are TGCGCCAGCAGCTTGGCTGACAGGGCTGCCGCCTATAATTCACCCCTCCACTTT.